The 28 T cell receptor beta chains below come from one sample, sequenced in a study of blood T cell repertoires in COVID-19. The repertoire was sequenced with immunoSEQ multiplex PCR; TCRdb's copy has only in-frame clones and lacks some. The sample has roughly 480,000 clones, nearly 90% seen once. Sequences were obtained from peripheral blood. The receptors originated from a man aged 18 to 29 with COVID-19, enrolled during active disease.

This chain uses TRBV11-2 with TRBJ2-2; tentative D call: TRBD1 (6 bases). Germline lookup yields CDR1 SGHAT and CDR2 FQNNGV. Trimming took 5 bases from V and 0 from J, leaving 10 bases between them. This CDR3 has 15 amino acids. CDR3 in amino acids: CASSHRDANTGELFF. The CDR3 DNA follows: TGTGCCAGCAGCCACAGGGACGCGAACACCGGGGAGCTGTTTTTT.

The chain has TRBV2 and TRBJ2-7, with D unclear. Germline values: CDR1 SNHLY, CDR2 FYNNEI. This CDR3 spans 13 amino acids. V shed 4 bases and J shed 3 bases, with 10 bases lying between them. The CDR3 spells CASSAGFLYEQYF. CDR3 nucleotides: TGTGCCAGCAGTGCCGGGTTCCTCTACGAGCAGTACTTC.

The rearrangement uses TRBV11-2 and TRBJ2-3; 8 nucleotides match TRBD2. The CDR3 is made up of 14 amino acids. CDR1 and CDR2 (germline): SGHAT, FQNNGV. Trimming took 6 bases from V and 5 from J; bases not matched to a gene: 7. CDR3: CASRRAGGQDTQYF. CDR3 sequence (DNA): TGTGCCAGCAGGAGGGCGGGGGGCCAAGATACGCAGTATTTT.

This clone has just one count. The genes are TRBV6-5 and TRBJ2-2, with D maybe TRBD2 (6 bases). Trimming shortened V by 6 bases and J by 5 bases, and 13 bases separated the two germline ends. CDR1 is MNHEY, CDR2 SVGAGI, per germline. This CDR3 is built from 14 residues. CDR3: CASRGLLGTGELFF. CDR3 coding DNA: TGTGCCAGCAGAGGACTACTAGGTACCGGGGAGCTGTTTTTT.

CDR3 region: CASSLVITGTGELFF. As DNA, the CDR3 is TGCGCCAGCAGCTTGGTGATCACAGGGACCGGGGAGCTGTTTTTT. The genes are TRBV5-1 and TRBJ2-2, with a weak D call TRBD1 (6 bases). The length of the CDR3 is 15 residues. V shed 0 bases and J shed 5 bases, with 11 bases lying between them. Germline CDR1 and CDR2: SGHRS and YFSETQ.

The chain uses TRBV6-5 and TRBJ2-7; 7 nucleotides line up with TRBD1. The ends lost 0 bases at V and 7 bases at J; junction bases unmatched: 6. Germline-derived CDR1 and CDR2 are MNHEY and SVGAGI. The CDR3 contains 14 residues. CDR3: CASSYSMQGVEQYF. The CDR3 DNA reads TGTGCCAGCAGTTACTCGATGCAGGGGGTTGAGCAGTACTTC.

The V and J genes are TRBV7-8 and TRBJ2-7; 9 positions agree with TRBD2. The CDR3 consists of 16 residues. CDR1 SGHVS and CDR2 FQNEAQ come from the germline V gene. Trimming took 5 bases from V and 0 from J; bases not matched to a gene: 8. The CDR3 loop reads CASSRLAVLSSYEQYF. In nucleotides, the CDR3 is TGTGCCAGCAGCCGACTAGCGGTCTTGTCCTCCTACGAGCAGTACTTC.

The V gene is TRBV2, the J gene TRBJ1-2; D gene ambiguous. The CDR3 covers 11 residues. Per germline, CDR1 SNHLY and CDR2 FYNNEI. Trimming stripped 6 bases from V and 3 bases from J, with 5 bases between. The CDR3 sequence: CASSGDYGYTF. DNA of the CDR3: TGTGCCAGCAGCGGTGACTATGGCTACACCTTC.

The chain has TRBV29-1 and TRBJ2-1; 8 nucleotides agree with TRBD1. Germline V gene lookup returns CDR1 SQVTM and CDR2 ANQGSEA. V trimming: 2 bases; J trimming: 7 bases; junction bases outside the gene matches: 7. This CDR3 spans 14 amino acids. The CDR3 loop reads CSVEQGAYKNEQFF. In DNA form, the CDR3 reads TGCAGCGTTGAACAGGGGGCATACAAGAATGAGCAGTTCTTC.

Only one count was recorded for this clone. V usage is TRBV28 and J usage is TRBJ1-1; 12 bases line up with TRBD1. J was trimmed by 6 bases and V by 3 bases; bases with no gene match: 5. This CDR3 has 15 residues. CDR1 is MDHEN and CDR2 is SYDVKM in the germline V gene. CDR3 DNA: TGTGCCAGCAGTTTGGGAGGGACAGGGGGCTCTGAAGCTTTCTTT. Protein: CASSLGGTGGSEAFF.

The V call is TRBV30, the J call TRBJ2-6, with a tentative D call TRBD1 (6 bases). The CDR3 spans 15 residues. V lost 8 bases, J lost 0 bases, and 14 bases lay in between. The V gene's germline CDR1 is GTSNPN and CDR2 SVGIG (reference sequence). The chain's CDR3 is CALPTGLSGANVLTF. The CDR3 nucleotides read TGTGCCCTCCCGACAGGTCTCTCTGGGGCCAACGTCCTGACTTTC. The entire variable domain, with the rest obtained from reference TRBV30 and TRBJ2-6, is as follows: SQTIHQWPATLVQPVGSPLSLECTVEGTSNPNLYWYRQAAGRGLQLLFYSVGIGQISSEVPQNLSASRPQDRQFILSSKKLLLSDSGFYLCALPTGLSGANVLTFGAGSRLTVL.

This clone was seen only once. The rearrangement joins TRBV12-5 to TRBJ1-2; possible D gene TRBD1, 6 bases. This CDR3 comprises 15 residues. CDR1 is LGHNT and CDR2 is FRNRAP in the germline V gene. V lost 7 bases and J lost 1, with 16 bases in between. In DNA, the CDR3 is TGTGCTAGTGATTCCGGGACACTTCATAACTATGGCTACACCTTC. It translates to CASDSGTLHNYGYTF. The full variable domain, in which reference TRBV12-5 and TRBJ1-2 provide the parts outside the CDR3, is DARVTQTPRHKVTEMGQEVTMRCQPILGHNTVFWYRQTMMQGLELLAYFRNRAPLDDSGMPKDRFSAEMPDATLATLKIQPSEPRDSAVYFCASDSGTLHNYGYTFGSGTRLTVV.

The genes are TRBV4-1 and TRBJ2-7; 11 bases are a match to TRBD2. V shed 2 bases and J 6 bases; nucleotides not matched to a gene: 18. The CDR3 loop spans 19 amino acids. Germline CDR1 and CDR2: MGHRA and YSYEKL. The CDR3 DNA is TGCGCCAGCAGCCAATCCAACGCCGAAGTAGCGGGAGGGCCATTCGAGCAGTACTTC. It encodes CASSQSNAEVAGGPFEQYF.

This clone was seen once. The CDR3 region is CASSSPPRTSGKEEQFF. CDR3 nucleotides: TGTGCCAGCAGCTCACCACCGAGGACTAGCGGGAAGGAAGAGCAGTTCTTC. This sequence joins TRBV7-9 and TRBJ2-1; 12 nucleotides line up with TRBD2. The CDR3 has 17 amino acids. The V gene end was trimmed by 4 bases and the J gene end by 10 bases; junction bases not matched to a gene: 14. The germline V gene has CDR1 SEHNR and CDR2 FQNEAQ (reference sequence).

The chain carries TRBV15 and TRBJ2-5, with a weak D call TRBD1 (5 bases). Looked up from germline, CDR1 is LNHNV and CDR2 is YYDKDF (reference sequence). CDR3 size: 14 residues. V lost 3 bases to trimming and J lost 4 bases, with 12 bases between them. Here the CDR3 reads CATSRPGPPETQYF. The CDR3 region has the DNA TGTGCCACCAGCAGGCCAGGGCCCCCAGAGACCCAGTACTTC.

This clone appeared once. The CDR3 DNA sequence: TGTGCCAGCAGCCAAACAAGGACAGGGGGCCCAGATACGCAGTATTTT. Protein product: CASSQTRTGGPDTQYF. This chain uses TRBV7-9 with TRBJ2-3, with 11 bases lining up with TRBD1. Germline values: CDR1 SEHNR, CDR2 FQNEAQ (reference sequence). The trim removed 5 bases at V and 4 bases at J, leaving 8 bases unmatched. The CDR3 is made up of 16 amino acids.

This chain joins TRBV7-6 and TRBJ2-1; D may be TRBD2 (5 bases). Trimming left V 1 base short and J 4 bases short, with 11 bases between. Germline CDR1 reads SGHVS; CDR2 reads FNYEAQ. This CDR3 has 15 residues. The CDR3 DNA follows: TGTGCCAGCAGCTTAGTCTGGGAGACATACAATGAGCAGTTCTTC. Its protein product is CASSLVWETYNEQFF. The full variable domain, completed using reference TRBV7-6 and TRBJ2-1, is GAGVSQSPRYKVTKRGQDVALRCDPISGHVSLYWYRQALGQGPEFLTYFNYEAQQDKSGLPNDRFSAERPEGSISTLTIQRTEQRDSAMYRCASSLVWETYNEQFFGPGTRLTVL.

The V and J genes are TRBV24-1 and TRBJ2-1, with 13 bases fitting TRBD2. The length of the CDR3 is 17 residues. Germline-derived CDR1 and CDR2 are KGHDR and SFDVKD. V shed 2 bases, J shed 6 bases, and the junction held 6 bases outside the gene matches. This chain's CDR3 is CATSDWGTSGDPNEQFF. CDR3 sequence (DNA): TGTGCCACCAGTGATTGGGGGACTAGCGGGGATCCCAATGAGCAGTTCTTC.

This clone was seen just once. The chain employs TRBV5-1 and TRBJ2-1; 8 nucleotides agree with TRBD1. Unmatched junction bases numbered 5, after V lost 4 bases and J lost 8 bases. Germline CDR1 SGHRS, CDR2 YFSETQ. This CDR3 contains 13 residues. In DNA, the CDR3 is TGCGCCAGCAGCAACGGACAGGGCGATGAGCAGTTCTTC. Protein sequence: CASSNGQGDEQFF.

This rearrangement joins TRBV24-1 to TRBJ2-1, with a weak D call TRBD2 (5 bases). V lost 7 bases to trimming and J lost 8 bases, with 14 bases between them. CDR1 KGHDR and CDR2 SFDVKD come from the germline V gene. The CDR3 spans 13 residues. CDR3 protein: CATSRRSFDEQFF. The CDR3 bases are TGTGCCACCAGCCGGAGGTCCTTCGATGAGCAGTTCTTC.

The gene calls are TRBV6-6 and TRBJ2-3; 7 nucleotides align to TRBD2. CDR1 and CDR2 from the germline V gene are MNHNY and SVGAGI (reference sequence). The CDR3 has 15 amino acids. V shed 7 bases and J 0 bases; nucleotides not matched to a gene: 7. CDR3 sequence reads: CASTNGGTSTDTQYF. CDR3 DNA sequence: TGTGCCAGCACCAACGGGGGGACTAGCACAGATACGCAGTATTTT.

V gene TRBV30 combines with J gene TRBJ1-6, with D possibly TRBD1 on 5 matching bases. Trimming took off 7 bases at V and 6 bases at J, with 13 bases between the two ends. The germline V gene has CDR1 GTSNPN and CDR2 SVGIG (reference sequence). CDR3 length: 13 residues. In DNA, the CDR3 is TGTGCCTTCACGATTGACAGTAATTCACCCCTCCACTTT. This gives the protein CAFTIDSNSPLHF.

The chain combines TRBV5-1 with TRBJ2-1; TRBD1 matches at 9 bases. This CDR3 spans 15 amino acids. Germline CDR1 SGHRS, CDR2 YFSETQ. J gave up 9 bases and V 0 bases, and 7 bases lay outside the gene matches. The CDR3 nucleotides read TGCGCCAGCAGCTTGGCCGGGACAGGGATTTCTGAGCAGTTCTTC. Translating it yields CASSLAGTGISEQFF.

The chain combines TRBV28 with TRBJ1-2, with D maybe TRBD1 (5 bases). The CDR3 contains 15 residues. Germline values: CDR1 MDHEN, CDR2 SYDVKM. With 7 bases removed from V and 2 bases from J, the gap between germline ends came to 17 bases. Written as DNA, the CDR3 is TGTGCCAGCAATGCTGACAGCCCGCAGAACTATGGCTACACCTTC. This gives the protein CASNADSPQNYGYTF.

J is TRBJ2-1 and V is TRBV24-1, with 9 positions matching TRBD1. Germline CDR1 KGHDR, CDR2 SFDVKD. CDR3 size: 16 residues. V was clipped by 0 bases and J by 6 bases; unmatched bases: 5. The CDR3 loop reads CATSDLPVTGGNEQFF. CDR3 nucleotides: TGTGCCACCAGTGATTTGCCAGTGACAGGGGGCAATGAGCAGTTCTTC.

The chain joins TRBV30 to TRBJ2-1; D uncertain. The CDR3 totals 11 residues. V lost 1 base and J lost 12, with 10 bases in between. The V gene's germline CDR1 is GTSNPN and CDR2 SVGIG (reference sequence). The CDR3 bases are TGTGCCTGGAGTGCGAGACGGAGGCAGTTCTTC. It translates to CAWSARRRQFF.

The V and J genes are TRBV5-4 and TRBJ1-2; D is unclear. The length of the CDR3 is 12 residues. Germline V lookup: CDR1 SGHNT, CDR2 YYREEE (reference sequence). Trimming left V 1 base short and J 2 bases short, with 3 bases between. The CDR3 sequence: CASSLTNYGYTF. The CDR3 coding sequence is TGTGCCAGCAGCTTGACAAACTATGGCTACACCTTC.

The chain links TRBV27 to TRBJ2-3, with D possibly being TRBD1 (5 bases). In germline, CDR1 is MNHEY, CDR2 SMNVEV (reference sequence). CDR3 size: 13 residues. The CDR3, as DNA: TGTGTGTGTGGGAAGGGGAACACAGATACGCAGTATTTT. Translation gives CVCGKGNTDTQYF.